This is a list of T cell receptor beta chains from one sample in a study of cytomegalovirus exposure and HLA in healthy donors. The table came from immunoSEQ multiplex PCR; TCRdb's copy has only in-frame clones and leaves some out. The ten top clones account for 3% to 4%, within a sample of 70,000 to 75,000 clones. What was sequenced was PBMCs. The receptors were gathered from a female donor in good health and CMV-seropositive. Both conserved end residues are part of each CDR3. D genes are given only for firm matches.

V	J	D	DNA	CDR3
TRBV5-1	TRBJ2-7	TRBD1	TGCGCCAGCAGCCAATCGACAGGGGGCCACGAGCAGTACTTC	CASSQSTGGHEQYF
TRBV4-1	TRBJ1-1	.	TGCGCCAGCAGCCAAGATCAAGGGGCGGGAGCCGTGAGGGCTTTCTTT	CASSQDQGAGAVRAFF
TRBV7-2	TRBJ2-7	TRBD1	TGTGCCAGCAGCCCCCGGACAGGCCTACAGGAGCAGTACTTC	CASSPRTGLQEQYF
TRBV5-1	TRBJ1-4	.	TGCGCCAGCAGCTTGGGGGGCCCTAATGAAAAACTGTTTTTT	CASSLGGPNEKLFF
TRBV7-9	TRBJ1-2	TRBD1	TGTGCCAGCAGCTCGTTACAGGGGTATGGCTACACCTTC	CASSSLQGYGYTF
TRBV18	TRBJ1-4	.	TGTGCCAGCTCATCGCGGGAAAAACTGTTTTTT	CASSSREKLFF
TRBV2	TRBJ1-6	.	TGTGCCAGCAGTTTGAACATCATCAGCTCCTATAATTCACCCCTCCACTTT	CASSLNIISSYNSPLHF
TRBV6-7	TRBJ2-1	TRBD2	TGTGCCAGACGGCGCGGGAGGGTCTACTACAATGAGCAGTTCTTC	CARRRGRVYYNEQFF
TRBV7-2	TRBJ1-5	.	TGTGCCAGCAGCTTCGGTAGCAATCAGCCCCAGCATTTT	CASSFGSNQPQHF
TRBV7-9	TRBJ2-1	TRBD1	TGTGCCAGCAGAGACACAGGGGGACTTAATGGTGAGCAGTTCTTC	CASRDTGGLNGEQFF
TRBV4-2	TRBJ2-3	TRBD2	TGTGCCAGCAAAGCGGGAGGACACACAGATACGCAGTATTTT	CASKAGGHTDTQYF
TRBV29-1	TRBJ1-1	.	TGCAGCGTTGAGTTGGACAGTCGTAGCGTGGTTTTCTTT	CSVELDSRSVVFF
TRBV28	TRBJ2-2	TRBD1	TGTGCCAGCAGTACAACAGGGGTTGTCGGGGAGCTGTTTTTT	CASSTTGVVGELFF
TRBV4-1	TRBJ2-7	.	TGCGCCAGCAGCCAAGCTAGGGGGGGGTTTTACGAGCAGTACTTC	CASSQARGGFYEQYF
TRBV2	TRBJ2-7	TRBD2	TGTGCCAGCAGCTCTAGCGGGAGGGCCCTCTACGAGCAGTACTTC	CASSSSGRALYEQYF
TRBV2	TRBJ2-5	TRBD2	TGTGCCAGCAGTGAACCTAGCGGACAAGAGACCCAGTACTTC	CASSEPSGQETQYF
TRBV6-5	TRBJ1-4	.	TGTGCCAGCAGTACGGGGGGGCGGGGATTGTTTTTT	CASSTGGRGLFF
TRBV7-9	TRBJ1-1	.	TGTGCCAGCAGCACGGGGGTGAACACTGAAGCTTTCTTT	CASSTGVNTEAFF
TRBV9	TRBJ1-3	TRBD1	TGTGCCAGCAGCGTAGCCGGACAGGGGACTGGAAACACCATATATTTT	CASSVAGQGTGNTIYF
TRBV4-1	TRBJ2-2	.	TGCGCCAGCAGCCACATCTGGGGGAGGCAGGGTCGTAACACCGGGGAGCTGTTTTTT	CASSHIWGRQGRNTGELFF
TRBV6-6	TRBJ2-7	.	TGTGCCAGCAGGGCAGAAAACTACGAGCAGTACTTC	CASRAENYEQYF
TRBV11-3	TRBJ1-6	.	TGTGCCAGCAGCTTATCGACCAACCAAGGACAGCGCAACTATAATTCACCCCTCCACTTT	CASSLSTNQGQRNYNSPLHF
TRBV4-2	TRBJ2-6	.	TGTGCCAGCAGCGGAGAGGGGGCTGGGGCCAACGTCCTGACTTTC	CASSGEGAGANVLTF
TRBV5-1	TRBJ2-7	TRBD1	TGCGCCAGCAGCTCACAGGGGGCAGGGAACGAGCAGTACTTC	CASSSQGAGNEQYF
TRBV6-5	TRBJ2-7	.	TGTGCCAGCAGCCAGACTGCCTACGAGCAGTACTTC	CASSQTAYEQYF
TRBV4-3	TRBJ1-1	.	TGCGCCAGCAGCCAAGGGGTCAGGGGCGTGGGCACTGAAGCTTTCTTT	CASSQGVRGVGTEAFF
TRBV10-1	TRBJ2-7	.	TGCGCCAGCAGTGTCAAGCATGGGGGCGCCGGCTACGAGCAGTACTTC	CASSVKHGGAGYEQYF
TRBV2	TRBJ2-5	TRBD2	TGTGCCAGCATTAAGCGGGGGGTTGCAGAGACCCAGTACTTC	CASIKRGVAETQYF
TRBV28	TRBJ2-4	TRBD2	TGTGCCAGCAGTTTATTCGCGGGAGGGCCGCAAAACATTCAGTACTTC	CASSLFAGGPQNIQYF
TRBV6-5	TRBJ2-7	.	TGTGCCAGCAGTGGCAGGGTAGGGACTTTCGAGCAGTACTTC	CASSGRVGTFEQYF
TRBV29-1	TRBJ2-3	TRBD1	TGCAGCGTTGAACACAGGGGGCCAGATACGCAGTATTTT	CSVEHRGPDTQYF
TRBV6-4	TRBJ2-3	TRBD1	TGTGCCAGCAGCCCGGCACCGGGACAGGGCGGATCTACGCAGTATTTT	CASSPAPGQGGSTQYF
TRBV28	TRBJ2-2	TRBD1	TGTGCCAGCAGAAAGCCGGGACAGGGGAACACCGGGGAGCTGTTTTTT	CASRKPGQGNTGELFF
TRBV29-1	TRBJ1-1	TRBD1	TGCAGCGCCATCGGGACAGGGATGAACACTGAAGCTTTCTTT	CSAIGTGMNTEAFF
TRBV19	TRBJ1-5	TRBD1	TGTGCCAGTAGTTCTAGGGACAGGGGATTAATTCGCAATCAGCCCCAGCATTTT	CASSSRDRGLIRNQPQHF
TRBV5-1	TRBJ1-1	TRBD1	TGCGCCAGCAGCTTGGCTGGGACAGGGGACACTGAAGCTTTCTTT	CASSLAGTGDTEAFF
TRBV4-1	TRBJ2-1	.	TGCGCCAGCAGCTATACCGGGGTGGCCCCCGACAATGAGCAGTTCTTC	CASSYTGVAPDNEQFF
TRBV7-2	TRBJ1-2	.	TGTGCCAGCAGCTTTGGGGCGGCGGTCATCGGCTACACCTTC	CASSFGAAVIGYTF
TRBV19	TRBJ1-2	.	TGTGCCAGGAGGCTCTATGGCTACACCTTC	CARRLYGYTF
TRBV6-1	TRBJ2-1	TRBD1	TGTGCCAGCAGTGAATTAGGGACAGGGGGCCACAATGAGCAGTTCTTC	CASSELGTGGHNEQFF
TRBV5-4	TRBJ2-7	TRBD1	TGTGCCAGCAGCTGGACAGGGAAGTACGAGCAGTACTTC	CASSWTGKYEQYF